This TCR beta chain was documented in a study of blood T cell repertoires in COVID-19. Across the whole study: Italy, Spain and the United States were the sources of the convalescent and acute COVID-19 samples. Nucleic acid was either cDNA or gDNA, and it came from T cells, B-cell-depleted T cells, or PBMCs.

This CDR3 is built from 11 residues. Germline V lookup: CDR1 MNHEY, CDR2 SVGAGI. The V end lost 6 bases, the J end lost 5 bases, and 8 bases lay between the germline ends. In the original workflow: Researchers report that nucleated cell counts were estimated from reference gene primer amplification. Produced via immunoSEQ multiplex PCR; TCRdb's table is partial and in-frame only. From that table come the V and J calls and clone size; the DNA was used to work out D and trimming. The table lists about 200,000 clones, just over 85% of them singletons. The rearrangement uses TRBV6-5 and TRBJ2-7; a possible D gene is TRBD1 (5 bases). The sequenced sample consisted of peripheral blood. The clonotype originates from an elderly man with acute or convalescent COVID-19. CDR3 in DNA: TGTGCCAGCAGGCAGGGTAACGAGCAGTACTTC. Its translation is CASRQGNEQYF.